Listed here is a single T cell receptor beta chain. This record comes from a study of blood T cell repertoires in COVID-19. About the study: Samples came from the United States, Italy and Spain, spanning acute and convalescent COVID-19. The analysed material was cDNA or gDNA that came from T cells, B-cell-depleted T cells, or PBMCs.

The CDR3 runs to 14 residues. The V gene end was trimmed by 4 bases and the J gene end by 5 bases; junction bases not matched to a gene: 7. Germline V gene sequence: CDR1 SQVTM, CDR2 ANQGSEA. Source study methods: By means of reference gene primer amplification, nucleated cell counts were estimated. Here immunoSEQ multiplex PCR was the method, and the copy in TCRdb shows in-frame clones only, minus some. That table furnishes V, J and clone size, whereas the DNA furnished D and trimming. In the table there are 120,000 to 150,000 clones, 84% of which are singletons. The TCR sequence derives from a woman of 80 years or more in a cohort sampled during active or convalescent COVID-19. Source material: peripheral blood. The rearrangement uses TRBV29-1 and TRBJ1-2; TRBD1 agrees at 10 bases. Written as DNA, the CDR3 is TGCAGCGTTGGTCATGGGACAGGGGCATATGGCTACACCTTC. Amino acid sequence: CSVGHGTGAYGYTF.